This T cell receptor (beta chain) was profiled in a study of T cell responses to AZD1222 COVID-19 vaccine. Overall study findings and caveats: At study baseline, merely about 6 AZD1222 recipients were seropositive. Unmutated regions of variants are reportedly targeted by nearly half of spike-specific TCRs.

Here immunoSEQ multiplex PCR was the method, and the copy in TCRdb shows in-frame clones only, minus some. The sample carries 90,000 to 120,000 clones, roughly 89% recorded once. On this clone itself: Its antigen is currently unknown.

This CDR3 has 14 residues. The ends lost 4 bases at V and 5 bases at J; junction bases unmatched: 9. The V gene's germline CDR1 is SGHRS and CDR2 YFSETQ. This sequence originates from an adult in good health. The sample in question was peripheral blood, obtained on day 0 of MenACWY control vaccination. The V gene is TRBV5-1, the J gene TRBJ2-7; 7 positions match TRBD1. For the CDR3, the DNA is TGCGCCAGCAGCATCAGACAGGGTGGTGACGAGCAGTACTTC. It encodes CASSIRQGGDEQYF.